These 32 T cell receptor beta chains were sequenced from one sample in a study of Ad26.COV2.S vaccination and SARS-CoV-2 variants. The sample's treatment: roughly 19 received Ad26.COV2.S at low or high dose, single or two shots; several received placebo; per-sample allocation not given. Sampling was performed 63 days after the first vaccine or placebo injection. Method: immunoSEQ multiplex PCR; TCRdb's copy keeps in-frame clones and lacks some. The sample lists 350,000 to 450,000 clones; 89% were seen once. Sequences were derived from peripheral blood, sampled in a trial of Ad26.COV2.S vaccine versus placebo. Receptor source: a person between 18 and 65 years old who received the Ad26.COV2.S COVID-19 vaccine or a placebo.

DNA for the CDR3: TGTGCCAGCAGCCCCTTTTTCGACTCCTACAATGAGCAGTTCTTC. Amino acid sequence: CASSPFFDSYNEQFF. The chain carries TRBV5-5 and TRBJ2-1; D remains ambiguous. Germline assignment: CDR1 SGHKS and CDR2 YYEKEE (reference sequence). This CDR3 comprises 15 residues. The V end lost 4 bases, the J end lost 0 bases, and 11 bases lay between the germline ends.

This clone was found once. V and J are TRBV28 and TRBJ1-1, with 8 bases that match TRBD1. The germline CDR1 and CDR2 sequences are MDHEN and SYDVKM. J gave up 0 bases and V 3 bases, and 21 bases lay outside the gene matches. The CDR3 extends over 21 amino acids. CDR3 region: CASSFSGQGWFGGGMNTEAFF. The CDR3 DNA reads as TGTGCCAGCAGTTTTTCCGGACAGGGATGGTTTGGTGGAGGCATGAACACTGAAGCTTTCTTT.

The V gene is TRBV27, the J gene TRBJ2-1, with a tentative D call TRBD1 (6 bases). This CDR3 has 15 amino acids. The germline CDR1 and CDR2 sequences are MNHEY and SMNVEV (reference sequence). Trimming took 2 bases from V and 6 from J, leaving 14 bases between them. The CDR3 region has the DNA TGTGCCAGCAGTTTACGAACAGGGCATGCCAATGAGCAGTTCTTC. Its protein product is CASSLRTGHANEQFF.

The gene calls are TRBV2 and TRBJ1-1, with a weak D call TRBD1 (5 bases). The germline gives CDR1 SNHLY, CDR2 FYNNEI. The CDR3 loop spans 12 amino acids. With 3 bases removed from V and 5 bases from J, the gap between germline ends came to 7 bases. For the CDR3, the DNA is TGTGCCAGCAGTGACAGGGAAACTGAAGCTTTCTTT. Residues: CASSDRETEAFF.

The V call is TRBV9, the J call TRBJ2-7; the D gene is possibly TRBD1 (6 bases). This CDR3 spans 14 amino acids. Trimming cost V 4 bases and J 4 bases, with 15 bases left between them. Per germline, CDR1 SGDLS and CDR2 YYNGEE. The CDR3 loop reads CASSPHRARYEQYF. As DNA, the CDR3 is TGTGCCAGCAGCCCCCACAGGGCGAGGTACGAGCAGTACTTC.

This sequence joins TRBV5-6 and TRBJ2-7, with 11 nucleotides matching TRBD2. The CDR3 sequence is 18 residues long. Trimming cost V 1 base and J 3 bases; bases outside gene matches: 12. Per germline, CDR1 SGHDT and CDR2 YYEEEE. For the CDR3, the DNA is TGTGCCAGCAGCTTGCGCCTGTTAGCGGGAGGGAACCACTACGAGCAGTACTTC. It is translated as CASSLRLLAGGNHYEQYF.

This chain connects TRBV30 to TRBJ2-1; no reliable D call. Germline assignment: CDR1 GTSNPN and CDR2 SVGIG (reference sequence). The V gene lost 3 bases and the J gene lost 6 bases, with 12 bases spanning the gap. The CDR3 is made up of 13 amino acids. As DNA, the CDR3 is TGTGCCTGGAGAGAAGGAAGCATCAATGAGCAGTTCTTC. Translation gives CAWREGSINEQFF.

The chain couples TRBV5-1 to TRBJ1-1, with TRBD1 matching over 10 bases. The V and J ends lost 2 bases and 6 bases, in that order; junction bases with no gene match: 4. From germline, CDR1 is SGHRS and CDR2 YFSETQ. The CDR3 is 14 amino acids. CDR3 DNA: TGCGCCAGCAGCTTAGGGACAGGGGTCGCTGAAGCTTTCTTT. The encoded protein is CASSLGTGVAEAFF.

V and J are TRBV29-1 and TRBJ2-1; maybe TRBD1 (6 bases). Germline values: CDR1 SQVTM, CDR2 ANQGSEA. With 7 bases removed from V and 3 bases from J, the gap between germline ends came to 10 bases. There are 12 residues in the CDR3. CDR3 nucleotides: TGCAGCGGTAACAGGGTCTACAATGAGCAGTTCTTC. As protein: CSGNRVYNEQFF.

This chain joins TRBV28 and TRBJ2-3; D not certain. Germline loops: CDR1 MDHEN, CDR2 SYDVKM. The CDR3 totals 13 residues. Trimming removed 5 bases from V and 0 bases from J, with 6 bases in between. The CDR3 region is CASSVQSTDTQYF. DNA for the CDR3: TGTGCCAGCAGTGTGCAAAGCACAGATACGCAGTATTTT.

The chain is built from TRBV7-3 and TRBJ2-1; D might be TRBD1 (5 bases). Trimming took 5 bases from V and 4 from J, leaving 9 bases between them. The length of the CDR3 is 13 residues. The V gene's germline CDR1 is SGHTA and CDR2 FQGTGA. This CDR3 reads CASSPNRYNEQFF. The CDR3 DNA reads as TGTGCCAGCAGCCCCAACAGGTACAATGAGCAGTTCTTC. The entire variable domain, with the rest obtained from reference TRBV7-3 and TRBJ2-1, is as follows: GAGVSQTPSNKVTEKGKYVELRCDPISGHTALYWYRQSLGQGPEFLIYFQGTGAADDSGLPNDRFFAVRPEGSVSTLKIQRTERGDSAVYLCASSPNRYNEQFFGPGTRLTVL.

The chain is built from TRBV7-9 and TRBJ2-7, with TRBD1 matching over 7 bases. V shed 5 bases and J 1 base; nucleotides not matched to a gene: 11. Germline V gives CDR1 SEHNR, CDR2 FQNEAQ (reference sequence). There are 16 residues in the CDR3. CDR3 nucleotides: TGTGCCAGCAGCACCCCGTACCGGGACAGTTCCTACGAGCAGTACTTC. Translating gives CASSTPYRDSSYEQYF. Variable domain in full (rest from reference TRBV7-9 and TRBJ2-7): DTGVSQNPRHKITKRGQNVTFRCDPISEHNRLYWYRQTLGQGPEFLTYFQNEAQLEKSRLLSDRFSAERPKGSFSTLEIQRTEQGDSAMYLCASSTPYRDSSYEQYFGPGTRLTVT.

This sequence joins TRBV7-9 and TRBJ1-1; D possibly corresponds to TRBD1 (6 bases). Trimming left V 0 bases short and J 0 bases short, with 11 bases between. Germline CDR1 is SEHNR and CDR2 is FQNEAQ (reference sequence). The CDR3 totals 16 residues. Written as DNA, the CDR3 is TGTGCCAGCAGCTTAGCCCCGGGACACCTGAACACTGAAGCTTTCTTT. Translation gives CASSLAPGHLNTEAFF.

The genes are TRBV19 and TRBJ1-1; no definite D call. V gave up 4 bases and J gave up 1 base, with 4 bases separating them. The CDR3 is 12 residues long. From germline, CDR1 is LNHDA and CDR2 SQIVND (reference sequence). CDR3 nucleotide sequence: TGTGCCAGTAGTAACCAGAACACTGAAGCTTTCTTT. This gives the protein CASSNQNTEAFF.

J is TRBJ2-2 and V is TRBV27, with TRBD1 identical over 9 bases. J was trimmed by 5 bases and V by 2 bases; bases with no gene match: 6. Germline CDR1 reads MNHEY; CDR2 reads SMNVEV (reference sequence). The CDR3 loop spans 16 amino acids. Written as DNA, the CDR3 is TGTGCCAGCAGTTTACGGGACAGGGTAGTTACCGGGGAGCTGTTTTTT. Encoded protein: CASSLRDRVVTGELFF.

The chain couples TRBV27 to TRBJ2-6; D is unclear. With 5 bases removed from V and 4 bases from J, the gap between germline ends came to 18 bases. Germline CDR1 MNHEY, CDR2 SMNVEV (reference sequence). CDR3 length: 17 residues. This CDR3 is CASSPRYGDVGANVLTF. CDR3 DNA: TGTGCCAGCAGTCCGAGGTACGGAGATGTGGGGGCCAACGTCCTGACTTTC.

The chain couples TRBV28 to TRBJ1-1; a weak D match, TRBD1 (6 bases). The CDR3 runs to 14 residues. Trimming took 5 bases from V and 2 from J, leaving 12 bases between them. The germline gives CDR1 MDHEN, CDR2 SYDVKM. This CDR3 reads CASSHGQLNTEAFF. The CDR3 nucleotides are TGTGCCAGCAGTCACGGACAGCTAAACACTGAAGCTTTCTTT.

As to this clone: Other DNA sequences in this specimen translate into the identical CDR3. The V call is TRBV15, the J call TRBJ2-3; TRBD2 agrees at 9 bases. The trim removed 1 base at V and 2 bases at J, leaving 4 bases unmatched. This CDR3 is 16 amino acids long. Germline values: CDR1 LNHNV, CDR2 YYDKDF (reference sequence). Here the CDR3 DNA reads TGTGCCACCAGCAGAGTTCTAGCGGGGAACACAGATACGCAGTATTTT. Translation: CATSRVLAGNTDTQYF.

This chain uses TRBV5-6 with TRBJ2-3; 7 positions agree with TRBD2. V gave up 0 bases and J gave up 5 bases; unmatched junction bases: 9. CDR1 is SGHDT and CDR2 is YYEEEE in the germline V gene. The CDR3 totals 16 residues. The CDR3 sequence is CASSLDRGVHGDTQYF. In nucleotides, the CDR3 is TGTGCCAGCAGCTTGGATCGGGGGGTTCATGGAGATACGCAGTATTTT. Full variable domain (rest looked up from reference TRBV5-6 and TRBJ2-3): DAGVTQSPTHLIKTRGQQVTLRCSPKSGHDTVSWYQQALGQGPQFIFQYYEEEERQRGNFPDRFSGHQFPNYSSELNVNALLLGDSALYLCASSLDRGVHGDTQYFGPGTRLTVL.

A few counts support this clone. The V gene is TRBV11-2, the J gene TRBJ2-1; D possibly matches TRBD1 or TRBD2 (5 bases each). V lost 2 bases and J 0 bases, leaving 11 bases between the germline ends. The germline CDR1 and CDR2 sequences are SGHAT and FQNNGV. CDR3 length: 16 amino acids. As DNA, the CDR3 is TGTGCCAGCAGCTTAAGGGGAGATAGCTCCTACAATGAGCAGTTCTTC. Translating gives CASSLRGDSSYNEQFF.

The gene calls are TRBV4-1 and TRBJ1-4; no firm D call. Germline assignment: CDR1 MGHRA and CDR2 YSYEKL. V gave up 0 bases and J gave up 7 bases, with 9 bases separating them. The CDR3 runs 14 residues. The CDR3 loop is CASSQDFGSEKLFF. The CDR3 DNA follows: TGCGCCAGCAGCCAAGATTTCGGTAGTGAAAAACTGTTTTTT.

This chain joins TRBV29-1 and TRBJ2-5, with a possible D match to TRBD2 (5 bases). The germline CDR1 and CDR2 sequences are SQVTM and ANQGSEA. The V and J ends lost 2 bases and 7 bases respectively, with 14 bases between them. This CDR3 has 13 residues. The chain's CDR3 is CSVENNDYVTQYF. CDR3 nucleotides: TGCAGCGTTGAAAATAATGACTACGTGACCCAGTACTTC.

The chain employs TRBV11-3 and TRBJ2-5; unclear D gene. The length of the CDR3 is 11 residues. Germline CDR1 SGHNT, CDR2 YENEEA. Trimming shortened V by 0 bases and J by 5 bases, and 1 base separated the two germline ends. CDR3 residues: CASSLDETQYF. DNA of the CDR3: TGTGCCAGCAGCTTAGACGAGACCCAGTACTTC.

The chain combines TRBV4-3 with TRBJ2-7, with TRBD2 matching 10 bases. The CDR3 loop spans 15 amino acids. V shed 4 bases, J shed 2 bases, and the junction held 5 bases outside the gene matches. CDR1 is LGHNA and CDR2 is YSLEER in the germline V gene. CDR3 nucleotide sequence: TGCGCCAGCAGCCCAGGACTAGCGGCTACCTACGAGCAGTACTTC. It specifies CASSPGLAATYEQYF.

The chain employs TRBV25-1 and TRBJ2-2; D is ambiguous. Deletions cut 0 bases from V and 7 bases from J, with 9 bases between. The CDR3 is 14 amino acids. In germline, CDR1 is MGHDK, CDR2 SYGVNS. CDR3 loop: CASSEYRRGGELFF. CDR3 nucleotides: TGTGCCAGCAGTGAATATCGGCGTGGCGGGGAGCTGTTTTTT. The variable domain in full, with the rest retrieved from reference TRBV25-1 and TRBJ2-2, is EADIYQTPRYLVIGTGKKITLECSQTMGHDKMYWYQQDPGMELHLIHYSYGVNSTEKGDLSSESTVSRIRTEHFPLTLESARPSHTSQYLCASSEYRRGGELFFGEGSRLTVL.

Here the CDR3 DNA reads TGTGCCAGCTCCCCCGGGAGGCGGGGGACCCAGTACTTC. Amino acids: CASSPGRRGTQYF. The J gene is TRBJ2-5, the V gene TRBV7-2; TRBD2 matches 7 bases. The J segment lost 7 bases and the V segment lost 8 bases, leaving 10 bases of the junction unmatched. This CDR3 spans 13 amino acids. Germline V gene data show CDR1 as SGHTA and CDR2 as FQGNSA.

The chain carries TRBV4-2 and TRBJ2-5; 15 bases are shared with TRBD2. This CDR3 spans 18 amino acids. The ends lost 4 bases at V and 1 base at J; junction bases unmatched: 7. In germline, CDR1 is LGHNA, CDR2 YNFKEQ. The chain's CDR3 is CASSRSGLAGGSQETQYF. As DNA, the CDR3 is TGTGCCAGCAGCCGTTCGGGACTAGCGGGAGGCTCCCAAGAGACCCAGTACTTC.

The CDR3 DNA reads as TGTGCCAGCAGTGTGGGTCCAAAGGAAAAACTGTTTTTT. Its protein is CASSVGPKEKLFF. This rearrangement joins TRBV12-3 or TRBV12-4 to TRBJ1-4, with D unclear. The CDR3 has 13 amino acids. Trimming stripped 5 bases from V and 8 bases from J, with 12 bases between.

The rearrangement joins TRBV6-6 to TRBJ2-1; D tentatively fits TRBD1 or TRBD2 (5 bases each). Deletions cut 9 bases from V and 8 bases from J, with 17 bases between. The CDR3 is 13 residues long. Germline V gives CDR1 MNHNY, CDR2 SVGAGI (reference sequence). The CDR3 DNA sequence: TGTGCCAGTCAGAGGGGCGAGGTGGATGAGCAGTTCTTC. Residues: CASQRGEVDEQFF.

The CDR3 here is CASSFGTGSNEQFF. CDR3 nucleotide sequence: TGTGCCAGCAGCTTCGGGACAGGGTCAAATGAGCAGTTCTTC. The rearrangement uses TRBV6-5 and TRBJ2-1, with TRBD1 matching over 9 bases. Germline-derived CDR1 and CDR2 are MNHEY and SVGAGI. V gave up 6 bases and J gave up 7 bases; unmatched junction bases: 7. The CDR3 is 14 amino acids.

A few counts support this clone. The chain joins TRBV3-1 (or the pseudogene TRBV3-2) to TRBJ1-1; TRBD1 aligns across 7 bases. Per the germline V gene, CDR1 is LGHDT and CDR2 is YNNKEL (reference sequence). The CDR3 length is 15 residues. V was pared by 3 bases and J by 7 bases, with 11 bases of the junction left unmatched. The CDR3 spells CASSHLTTGEIEAFF. The CDR3 nucleotides are TGTGCCAGCAGCCATCTTACTACAGGGGAAATTGAAGCTTTCTTT.

The chain links TRBV24-1 to TRBJ2-5; 10 nucleotides agree with TRBD1. The germline gives CDR1 KGHDR, CDR2 SFDVKD. V was clipped by 1 base and J by 4 bases; unmatched bases: 8. The CDR3 spans 17 residues. The CDR3 sequence: CATSDFTLGQGRETQYF. The CDR3 DNA sequence: TGTGCCACCAGTGATTTCACCCTGGGACAGGGGCGAGAGACCCAGTACTTC.